The entry below describes one T cell receptor (beta chain). Its antigen is currently unknown. This specimen belongs to a study of shared clonotypes between healthy human individuals. Study-wide background: Per-donor plates numbered three CD4 naive, three CD4 memory, two CD8 naive and one CD8 memory.

Method: immunoSEQ multiplex PCR; TCRdb's copy keeps in-frame clones and lacks some. The sample lists about 680,000 clones, roughly nine tenths occurring once. Germline trimming cut 0 bases from V and 10 bases from J; bases unmatched to any gene: 6. This CDR3 comprises 13 residues. Germline assignment: CDR1 LNHNV and CDR2 YYDKDF (reference sequence). The naive CD8 population came from CD45RO-negative cells selected for CCR7, without terminally differentiated effector memory CD45RA+ cells. Each sample came from a Caucasian adult donor living in Nashville, Tennessee. Broader study findings: Compared with clonotypes that all four donors shared, non-shared clonotypes had lower generation probabilities. Richness estimates generally favored naive over memory subsets.

The TCR was taken from a man aged 25-40 years in good health. The genes are TRBV15 and TRBJ2-7; 7 nucleotides line up with TRBD1. The sequenced material came from naive CD8+ T cells sorted from blood. CDR3 loop: CATSRDRTGPQYF. CDR3 nucleotide sequence: TGTGCCACCAGCAGAGACCGGACAGGTCCCCAGTACTTC.